One and the same sample provided the 21 T cell receptor beta chains below, sequenced in a study of CD8+CD57+ T cells in acquired aplastic anemia. Those patients picked for sequencing had displayed CD8+CD57+ cell expansion on flow cytometry. TCR beta VDJ and CDR3 profiles were obtained from a genomic DNA template. TCRdb recomputed calls from the reads with MiXCR, one row per CDR3 protein. The sample yields around 200,000 distinct CDR3 sequences, 55% to 65% seen once. Source material: sorted CD4+, CD8+, or CD8+CD57+ T cells (not recorded which) from PBMCs. These receptor sequences come from a human donor with aplastic anemia.

The chain uses TRBV4-2 and TRBJ2-6; D gene ambiguous. Trimming took 2 bases from V and 9 from J, leaving 5 bases between them. CDR3 length: 12 amino acids. Looked up from germline, CDR1 is LGHNA and CDR2 is YNFKEQ. The CDR3 sequence is CASSQQDNVLTF. The CDR3, as DNA: TGTGCCAGCAGCCAACAGGACAACGTCCTGACTTTC.

The chain combines TRBV9 with TRBJ2-1; D gene unclear. CDR1 and CDR2 (germline): SGDLS, YYNGEE. With 0 bases removed from V and 3 bases from J, the gap between germline ends came to 13 bases. The CDR3 length is 16 residues. CDR3 nucleotide sequence: TGTGCCAGCAGCGTAGATCGGCGGCATGACTACAATGAGCAGTTCTTC. This sequence encodes CASSVDRRHDYNEQFF.

The V and J genes are TRBV19 and TRBJ2-7; tentatively, D is TRBD1 or TRBD2 (5 bases each). There are 13 residues in the CDR3. Deletions cut 6 bases from V and 2 bases from J, with 11 bases between. CDR1 LNHDA and CDR2 SQIVND come from the germline V gene (reference sequence). The CDR3 is CASRGDETYEQYF. In DNA, the CDR3 is TGTGCCAGTAGGGGGGACGAGACCTACGAGCAGTACTTC.

The sample holds one count of this clonotype. The chain carries TRBV19 and TRBJ2-1; 9 nucleotides match TRBD1. The CDR3 totals 13 residues. With V trimmed by 3 bases and J by 9 bases, 3 bases remained unmatched. In germline, CDR1 is LNHDA, CDR2 SQIVND (reference sequence). CDR3 residues: CASSMGQGREQFF. For the CDR3, the DNA is TGTGCCAGTAGTATGGGACAGGGCCGTGAGCAGTTCTTC.

This rearrangement joins TRBV7-9 to TRBJ2-7; TRBD2 matches 10 bases. This CDR3 has 15 residues. The V segment lost 2 bases and the J segment 5 bases; nucleotides outside the gene matches: 6. CDR1 SEHNR and CDR2 FQNEAQ come from the germline V gene (reference sequence). The CDR3 is CASSLSTGLAHEQYF. Written as DNA, the CDR3 is TGTGCCAGCAGCTTATCCACGGGACTAGCGCACGAGCAGTACTTC.

The rearrangement uses TRBV9 and TRBJ1-6, with D unclear. The germline V and J ends were trimmed by 0 bases and 6 bases, with 4 bases remaining between them. The germline V gene has CDR1 SGDLS and CDR2 YYNGEE. The CDR3 is made up of 13 amino acids. The CDR3 DNA is TGTGCCAGCAGCGTAGTCTTTAATTCACCCCTCCACTTT. Amino acids: CASSVVFNSPLHF.

The chain joins TRBV5-1 to TRBJ2-5; D gene unclear. V lost 0 bases, J lost 4 bases, and 13 bases lay in between. Germline CDR1 SGHRS, CDR2 YFSETQ. The length of the CDR3 is 15 residues. CDR3 nucleotide sequence: TGCGCCAGCAGCTTGGGGTTAGGGCGAGGAGAGACCCAGTACTTC. Protein sequence: CASSLGLGRGETQYF. The complete variable domain, with remaining parts taken from reference TRBV5-1 and TRBJ2-5, reads KAGVTQTPRYLIKTRGQQVTLSCSPISGHRSVSWYQQTPGQGLQFLFEYFSETQRNKGNFPGRFSGRQFSNSRSEMNVSTLELGDSALYLCASSLGLGRGETQYFGPGTRLLVL.

The chain links TRBV24-1 to TRBJ1-2; D uncertain. The length of the CDR3 is 13 residues. Germline values: CDR1 KGHDR, CDR2 SFDVKD. Trimming took 0 bases from V and 6 from J, leaving 7 bases between them. The CDR3 here is CATSDLEQNGYTF. The CDR3 DNA reads TGTGCCACCAGTGATTTGGAACAGAATGGCTACACCTTC.

The chain recombines TRBV2 with TRBJ1-6; D unclear. Per the germline V gene, CDR1 is SNHLY and CDR2 is FYNNEI. The V gene lost 6 bases and the J gene lost 5 bases, with 11 bases spanning the gap. There are 14 residues in the CDR3. The CDR3 here is CASRSGRDNSPLHF. The CDR3 DNA sequence: TGTGCCAGCAGATCGGGGAGAGATAATTCACCCCTCCACTTT.

This clonotype was counted between two and nine times. CDR3 sequence reads: CASSFIRVTDTQYF. The CDR3 region has the DNA TGCGCCAGCAGCTTCATCAGGGTAACAGATACGCAGTATTTT. This chain links TRBV5-1 with TRBJ2-3, with a weak D call TRBD1 (5 bases). V lost 2 bases to trimming and J lost 3 bases, with 10 bases between them. Per germline, CDR1 SGHRS and CDR2 YFSETQ. There are 14 residues in the CDR3.

On this clonotype itself: A read error may produce the germline difference seen at one junction end. The J gene is TRBJ2-5, the V gene TRBV5-1, with 12 bases that match TRBD1. The CDR3 covers 13 residues. The germline CDR1 and CDR2 sequences are SGHRS and YFSETQ. The CDR3 loop reads CATGGTGGETQYF. The CDR3 DNA is TGTGCCACCGGAGGGACAGGGGGCGAGACCCAGTACTTC.

This chain connects TRBV7-2 to TRBJ2-1, with 8 nucleotides matching TRBD2. The CDR3 length is 16 residues. V was clipped by 4 bases and J by 4 bases; unmatched bases: 9. Germline CDR1 is SGHTA and CDR2 is FQGNSA. CDR3 DNA sequence: TGTGCCAGCAGCTATGCATTTTCTAGCGGGTACAATGAGCAGTTCTTC. The encoded protein is CASSYAFSSGYNEQFF.

Note on this clonotype: One end of the junction is discordant with germline, which a read error may explain. The V and J genes are TRBV10-3 and TRBJ1-4; perhaps TRBD1 as D (5 bases). Germline CDR1 ENHRY, CDR2 SYGVKD. CDR3 length equals 13 residues. The CDR3 DNA reads as TGTGCCATCAGCCCAGGGATAGGAGAAAAACCGTTTTTT. It translates to CAISPGIGEKPFF.

This clonotype was picked up a small number of times. The junction does not match germline at one end; this may be a read error. V and J are TRBV7-7 and TRBJ2-1, with 7 bases identical to TRBD1. CDR1 is SSHAT, CDR2 FNYEAQ, per germline (reference sequence). This CDR3 region has 13 residues. CDR3 nucleotides: TGTGCTAGCAGCCGGGACAGAAAGGACGAGCAGTTCTTC. This encodes CASSRDRKDEQFF.

A few counts support this clonotype. This chain connects TRBV7-6 to TRBJ1-1; 9 nucleotides align to TRBD1. The CDR3 consists of 13 residues. J was trimmed by 6 bases and V by 1 base; bases with no gene match: 0. Germline V lookup: CDR1 SGHVS, CDR2 FNYEAQ. The CDR3 sequence: CASSLGDRAEAFF. The CDR3 DNA follows: TGTGCCAGCAGCTTAGGGGACAGGGCTGAAGCTTTCTTT.

The chain combines TRBV2 with TRBJ1-1; tentatively, D is TRBD1 (6 bases). V dropped 8 bases and J dropped 4 bases, with 14 bases sitting between them. Germline values: CDR1 SNHLY, CDR2 FYNNEI. This CDR3 is 13 amino acids long. Here the CDR3 reads CASDEQGSTEAFF. The CDR3 nucleotides read TGTGCCAGCGATGAGCAGGGGAGCACTGAAGCTTTCTTT.

The chain is built from TRBV6-1 and TRBJ2-7, with D uncertain. This CDR3 is 15 amino acids long. CDR1 MNHNS and CDR2 SASEGT come from the germline V gene. V lost 5 bases and J lost 0, with 14 bases in between. In DNA, the CDR3 is TGTGCCAGCAGTCACCCCAGGAAGAGCTCCTACGAGCAGTACTTC. Its protein product is CASSHPRKSSYEQYF.

The rearrangement joins TRBV25-1 to TRBJ1-2; tentatively, D is TRBD1 (6 bases). The germline V and J ends were trimmed by 4 bases and 7 bases, with 13 bases remaining between them. The CDR3 runs 13 residues. The germline V gene has CDR1 MGHDK and CDR2 SYGVNS. CDR3 sequence: CASSVGGARGYTF. CDR3 DNA sequence: TGTGCCAGCAGTGTCGGGGGGGCGCGTGGCTACACCTTC.

Notes on this clonotype: Compared with germline, one end of the junction differs, possibly owing to a read error. The rearrangement joins TRBV5-1 to TRBJ2-1; TRBD2 might be the D (5 bases). This CDR3 is built from 14 residues. Germline V lookup: CDR1 SGHRS, CDR2 YFSETQ. CDR3 bases: TGTGCCAGCAGCCCGGCGGGCCACTACAATGAGCAGTTCTTC. Its protein product is CASSPAGHYNEQFF.

This chain uses TRBV5-1 with TRBJ2-3; D unresolved. Germline V lookup: CDR1 SGHRS, CDR2 YFSETQ. V lost 4 bases to trimming and J lost 2 bases, with 17 bases between them. This CDR3 has 16 residues. This CDR3 is CASSPPGYGSTDTQYF. The DNA for the CDR3 is TGCGCCAGCAGCCCACCAGGCTACGGGTCCACAGATACGCAGTATTTT.

The chain joins TRBV20-1 to TRBJ2-7; D may correspond to TRBD1 or TRBD2 (6 bases each). Germline CDR1 reads DFQATT; CDR2 reads SNEGSKA (reference sequence). V was pared by 1 base and J by 0 bases, with 13 bases between. CDR3 length: 15 amino acids. CDR3 bases: TGCAGTGCTAGAGGAGGGGGGCCCCTCTCCTACGAGCAGTACTTC. Its translation: CSARGGGPLSYEQYF.